This TCR beta chain is from a study of early stage breast cancer tumors. Each sample had two DNA replicates, 0.5 ug blood or approximately 1.5 ug tissue. Profiling relied on immunoSEQ multiplex PCR, and the TCRdb table lists in-frame clones only, not all of them. This sample has about 38,000 clones, with 70% to 80% found just once. Findings and caveats of the study: Compared with adjacent normal breast, tumors showed about 2.5-fold denser, more clonal T cells. Enriched TCRB sequences shared across patients were mostly commonly generated sequences. Tumor and normal breast were distinguished via blood comparison in about 90% of the 16 patients.

This clone is medium-sized in the sample. Antigen: not known. This receptor was obtained from a person aged 55 to 75 with breast cancer. The sequenced sample was blood.

CDR3 protein: CATSGTGGSGANVLTF. In nucleotides, the CDR3 is TGTGCCACCAGCGGGACAGGGGGCTCTGGGGCCAACGTCCTGACTTTC. This chain joins TRBV15 and TRBJ2-6, with 11 bases identical to TRBD1. This CDR3 region has 16 residues. V lost 5 bases, J lost 0 bases, and 0 bases stayed unmatched. CDR1 and CDR2 (germline): LNHNV, YYDKDF (reference sequence).